Sequencing of this T cell receptor beta chain was carried out in a study of T cell clonotyping in hematopoietic cell transplantation. Overall study: Pretransplant recipient samples were taken after cytoreduction.

This table comes from immunoSEQ multiplex PCR, and its TCRdb copy is limited to in-frame clones, with some not included. The sample includes approximately 28,000 clones, 65% to 90% of them seen just once. Overall study results and limits: Without cell sorting, CD4 versus CD8 contributions remain unresolved.

Comment on this clone: Its target is unknown.

Time point described: recipient sample about 28 days before transplant, after cytoreduction. V was trimmed by 9 bases and J by 11 bases, leaving 13 bases between them. The CDR3 is 11 residues long. The germline gives CDR1 LNHDA, CDR2 SQIVND (reference sequence). The receptor comes from a woman aged 55-69 years with acute myeloid leukemia. Some clones in this sample may be carry-over from other donors' samples. J is TRBJ1-4 and V is TRBV19; D uncertain. The sequences come from peripheral blood mononuclear cells, collected before stem cell transplant. In DNA, the CDR3 is TGTGCCAGCTTAGGGCCTGGCAAACTGTTTTTT. Translated, it gives CASLGPGKLFF.